Each of the 20 T cell receptor beta chains below was sequenced from the same sample in a study of cytomegalovirus exposure and HLA in healthy donors. Vbeta (60) and Jbeta (13) primers were used in the PCR. The protocol was immunoSEQ multiplex PCR, while the TCRdb copy is restricted to in-frame clones and leaves out a portion. The sample lists roughly 120,000 clones, around 81% occurring once. The specimen was PBMCs. The receptors were gathered from a woman aged 40 to 50 in good health and CMV-seronegative.

The chain combines TRBV7-2 with TRBJ1-3; 7 bases are shared with TRBD1. The J segment lost 0 bases and the V segment lost 5 bases, leaving 10 bases of the junction unmatched. The CDR3 extends over 17 amino acids. Germline-derived CDR1 and CDR2 are SGHTA and FQGNSA. As DNA, the CDR3 is TGTGCCAGCAGCCCGAATATAGGGGGCCACTCTGGAAACACCATATATTTT. Its translation: CASSPNIGGHSGNTIYF.

This clone has only one observation. The CDR3 region is CASSRTGQPVAQYF. The CDR3 coding sequence is TGTGCCAGCAGCCGAACCGGACAGCCGGTGGCCCAGTACTTC. The chain uses TRBV6-5 and TRBJ2-5; a possible D gene is TRBD1 (6 bases). Per germline, CDR1 MNHEY and CDR2 SVGAGI. V gave up 6 bases and J gave up 9 bases, with 20 bases separating them. The CDR3 runs 14 residues.

The chain is built from TRBV7-3 and TRBJ2-3, with 7 bases lining up with TRBD2. J was trimmed by 6 bases and V by 1 base; bases with no gene match: 10. The CDR3 is 16 amino acids. CDR1 is SGHTA, CDR2 FQGTGA, per germline. The CDR3 nucleotides are TGTGCCAGCAGCTTAAGTCGGGGAGGGCCCGGGGATACGCAGTATTTT. This translates into CASSLSRGGPGDTQYF.

The rearrangement joins TRBV5-1 to TRBJ2-7; TRBD1 agrees at 9 bases. The J segment lost 1 base and the V segment lost 4 bases, leaving 6 bases of the junction unmatched. The CDR3 is 15 amino acids. CDR1 is SGHRS, CDR2 YFSETQ, per germline. The CDR3 spells CASSTSGTGSYEQYF. CDR3 in DNA: TGCGCCAGCAGCACGTCCGGGACAGGGTCCTACGAGCAGTACTTC.

This chain joins TRBV5-1 and TRBJ1-5; tentatively, D is TRBD1 (5 bases). CDR3 length: 15 residues. CDR1 SGHRS and CDR2 YFSETQ come from the germline V gene. The ends were cut back, 3 bases at V and 4 bases at J, with 14 bases in the middle. CDR3 nucleotides: TGCGCCAGCAGCTCAGGGTCCGATCGTAATCAGCCCCAGCATTTT. Its translation is CASSSGSDRNQPQHF.

The chain carries TRBV6-5 and TRBJ1-2; 8 nucleotides align to TRBD1. Trimming cost V 2 bases and J 2 bases; bases outside gene matches: 4. Germline loops: CDR1 MNHEY, CDR2 SVGAGI. This CDR3 spans 15 amino acids. In DNA, the CDR3 is TGTGCCAGCAGTTACCAGGACAGGGTCAACTATGGCTACACCTTC. Residues: CASSYQDRVNYGYTF.

V gene TRBV5-4 combines with J gene TRBJ2-3, with 14 bases lining up with TRBD2. The CDR3 runs 20 residues. The germline V gene has CDR1 SGHNT and CDR2 YYREEE (reference sequence). Trimming cost V 5 bases and J 0 bases; bases outside gene matches: 14. CDR3 sequence (DNA): TGTGCCAGCAGTCCCCCGGGACTAGCGGGAGTGTTAGGGAGCACAGATACGCAGTATTTT. The encoded protein is CASSPPGLAGVLGSTDTQYF.

The chain is built from TRBV11-3 and TRBJ2-7; D remains ambiguous. Trimming took off 0 bases at V and 3 bases at J, with 3 bases between the two ends. The length of the CDR3 is 12 residues. CDR1 SGHNT and CDR2 YENEEA come from the germline V gene. This CDR3 reads CASSLDRYEQYF. In nucleotides, the CDR3 is TGTGCCAGCAGCTTAGACCGCTACGAGCAGTACTTC.

The chain links TRBV6-5 to TRBJ2-4; 8 bases line up with TRBD1. V shed 2 bases, J shed 3 bases, and the junction held 3 bases outside the gene matches. The CDR3 has 15 amino acids. Germline CDR1 is MNHEY and CDR2 is SVGAGI. The CDR3 nucleotides are TGTGCCAGCAGTTACGGGACAGGATTCAAAAACATTCAGTACTTC. Encoded protein: CASSYGTGFKNIQYF.

The V and J genes are TRBV7-2 and TRBJ2-3; 9 bases map to TRBD1. From germline, CDR1 is SGHTA and CDR2 FQGNSA. V trimming: 6 bases; J trimming: 10 bases; junction bases outside the gene matches: 8. The CDR3 spans 13 residues. CDR3: CASRPTGTGSQYF. CDR3 sequence (DNA): TGTGCCAGCAGACCAACCGGGACAGGGTCGCAGTATTTT.

The chain uses TRBV5-1 and TRBJ2-3; unclear D gene. Germline values: CDR1 SGHRS, CDR2 YFSETQ. Trimming took off 4 bases at V and 0 bases at J, with 12 bases between the two ends. The length of the CDR3 is 15 residues. CDR3 sequence: CASSRLPTSTDTQYF. The CDR3 nucleotides read TGCGCCAGCAGCCGTCTACCCACTAGCACAGATACGCAGTATTTT.

This sequence joins TRBV4-1 and TRBJ2-1; 7 positions agree with TRBD2. The CDR3 consists of 19 residues. Germline CDR1 reads MGHRA; CDR2 reads YSYEKL. The ends lost 0 bases at V and 2 bases at J; junction bases unmatched: 13. In nucleotides, the CDR3 is TGCGCCAGCAGCCAAGATGAGAACTTGAGGCTAGCGGCCTACAATGAGCAGTTCTTC. Residues: CASSQDENLRLAAYNEQFF.

This chain links TRBV7-6 with TRBJ2-2, with a possible D match to TRBD1 (6 bases). Trimming took off 2 bases at V and 0 bases at J, with 13 bases between the two ends. This CDR3 region has 17 residues. The V gene's germline CDR1 is SGHVS and CDR2 FNYEAQ. CDR3 in amino acids: CASSLYRQAANTGELFF. The CDR3 DNA is TGTGCCAGCAGCTTATACCGACAGGCTGCGAACACCGGGGAGCTGTTTTTT. The full variable domain, its missing parts supplied by reference TRBV7-6 and TRBJ2-2, is GAGVSQSPRYKVTKRGQDVALRCDPISGHVSLYWYRQALGQGPEFLTYFNYEAQQDKSGLPNDRFSAERPEGSISTLTIQRTEQRDSAMYRCASSLYRQAANTGELFFGEGSRLTVL.

This clone has just one count. V and J are TRBV7-9 and TRBJ2-7; D might be TRBD1 (5 bases). The CDR3 runs to 13 residues. The V gene lost 5 bases and the J gene lost 2 bases, with 10 bases spanning the gap. From germline, CDR1 is SEHNR and CDR2 FQNEAQ (reference sequence). The chain's CDR3 is CASSAKGPYEQYF. The DNA for the CDR3 is TGTGCCAGCAGCGCAAAGGGGCCCTACGAGCAGTACTTC.

The chain joins TRBV2 to TRBJ1-2; D perhaps matches TRBD1 (5 bases). Germline CDR1 and CDR2: SNHLY and FYNNEI. This CDR3 has 14 amino acids. V lost 8 bases, J lost 4 bases, and 17 bases lay in between. CDR3 in DNA: TGTGCCAGCGGAATCGGAGGGGCGAGCTATGGCTACACCTTC. Its protein is CASGIGGASYGYTF.

The gene calls are TRBV18 and TRBJ2-7, with TRBD1 matching 10 bases. CDR3 length: 14 residues. Germline V gene lookup returns CDR1 KGHSH and CDR2 LQKENI. The V segment lost 5 bases and the J segment 3 bases; nucleotides outside the gene matches: 4. The CDR3, as DNA: TGTGCCAGCTCAAGACAGGGGGCCGTCTACGAGCAGTACTTC. Residues: CASSRQGAVYEQYF.

The chain has TRBV11-2 and TRBJ2-2; D is ambiguous. This CDR3 has 13 amino acids. V lost 5 bases and J lost 2, with 6 bases in between. CDR1 and CDR2 from the germline V gene are SGHAT and FQNNGV. CDR3 sequence reads: CASSIYNTGELFF. The DNA for the CDR3 is TGTGCCAGCAGCATTTATAACACCGGGGAGCTGTTTTTT.

The chain has TRBV2 and TRBJ2-3; a possible D gene is TRBD2 (5 bases). The CDR3 sequence is 15 residues long. Per germline, CDR1 SNHLY and CDR2 FYNNEI. The germline V and J ends were trimmed by 6 bases and 1 base, with 14 bases remaining between them. The CDR3 DNA sequence: TGTGCCAGCAGACTACGGGATTACGGCACAGATACGCAGTATTTT. Protein sequence: CASRLRDYGTDTQYF. Full variable domain (rest looked up from reference TRBV2 and TRBJ2-3): EPEVTQTPSHQVTQMGQEVILRCVPISNHLYFYWYRQILGQKVEFLVSFYNNEISEKSEIFDDQFSVERPDGSNFTLKIRSTKLEDSAMYFCASRLRDYGTDTQYFGPGTRLTVL.

The gene calls are TRBV6-6 and TRBJ2-5; no firm D call. The CDR3 runs 14 residues. Between the trimmed V and J ends, which lost 2 bases and 2 bases, there was a span of 9 bases. Germline CDR1 is MNHNY and CDR2 is SVGAGI (reference sequence). The CDR3 DNA sequence: TGTGCCAGCAGTTACCCTGATACACAAGAGACCCAGTACTTC. It yields the protein CASSYPDTQETQYF.

The gene calls are TRBV2 and TRBJ2-2, with D possibly being TRBD1 (6 bases). Deletions cut 0 bases from V and 7 bases from J, with 18 bases between. This CDR3 has 17 amino acids. Per germline, CDR1 SNHLY and CDR2 FYNNEI. CDR3 DNA sequence: TGTGCCAGCAGTGAAGCGAACAGACCCAGGGGAATCGGGGAGCTGTTTTTT. It codes for CASSEANRPRGIGELFF.